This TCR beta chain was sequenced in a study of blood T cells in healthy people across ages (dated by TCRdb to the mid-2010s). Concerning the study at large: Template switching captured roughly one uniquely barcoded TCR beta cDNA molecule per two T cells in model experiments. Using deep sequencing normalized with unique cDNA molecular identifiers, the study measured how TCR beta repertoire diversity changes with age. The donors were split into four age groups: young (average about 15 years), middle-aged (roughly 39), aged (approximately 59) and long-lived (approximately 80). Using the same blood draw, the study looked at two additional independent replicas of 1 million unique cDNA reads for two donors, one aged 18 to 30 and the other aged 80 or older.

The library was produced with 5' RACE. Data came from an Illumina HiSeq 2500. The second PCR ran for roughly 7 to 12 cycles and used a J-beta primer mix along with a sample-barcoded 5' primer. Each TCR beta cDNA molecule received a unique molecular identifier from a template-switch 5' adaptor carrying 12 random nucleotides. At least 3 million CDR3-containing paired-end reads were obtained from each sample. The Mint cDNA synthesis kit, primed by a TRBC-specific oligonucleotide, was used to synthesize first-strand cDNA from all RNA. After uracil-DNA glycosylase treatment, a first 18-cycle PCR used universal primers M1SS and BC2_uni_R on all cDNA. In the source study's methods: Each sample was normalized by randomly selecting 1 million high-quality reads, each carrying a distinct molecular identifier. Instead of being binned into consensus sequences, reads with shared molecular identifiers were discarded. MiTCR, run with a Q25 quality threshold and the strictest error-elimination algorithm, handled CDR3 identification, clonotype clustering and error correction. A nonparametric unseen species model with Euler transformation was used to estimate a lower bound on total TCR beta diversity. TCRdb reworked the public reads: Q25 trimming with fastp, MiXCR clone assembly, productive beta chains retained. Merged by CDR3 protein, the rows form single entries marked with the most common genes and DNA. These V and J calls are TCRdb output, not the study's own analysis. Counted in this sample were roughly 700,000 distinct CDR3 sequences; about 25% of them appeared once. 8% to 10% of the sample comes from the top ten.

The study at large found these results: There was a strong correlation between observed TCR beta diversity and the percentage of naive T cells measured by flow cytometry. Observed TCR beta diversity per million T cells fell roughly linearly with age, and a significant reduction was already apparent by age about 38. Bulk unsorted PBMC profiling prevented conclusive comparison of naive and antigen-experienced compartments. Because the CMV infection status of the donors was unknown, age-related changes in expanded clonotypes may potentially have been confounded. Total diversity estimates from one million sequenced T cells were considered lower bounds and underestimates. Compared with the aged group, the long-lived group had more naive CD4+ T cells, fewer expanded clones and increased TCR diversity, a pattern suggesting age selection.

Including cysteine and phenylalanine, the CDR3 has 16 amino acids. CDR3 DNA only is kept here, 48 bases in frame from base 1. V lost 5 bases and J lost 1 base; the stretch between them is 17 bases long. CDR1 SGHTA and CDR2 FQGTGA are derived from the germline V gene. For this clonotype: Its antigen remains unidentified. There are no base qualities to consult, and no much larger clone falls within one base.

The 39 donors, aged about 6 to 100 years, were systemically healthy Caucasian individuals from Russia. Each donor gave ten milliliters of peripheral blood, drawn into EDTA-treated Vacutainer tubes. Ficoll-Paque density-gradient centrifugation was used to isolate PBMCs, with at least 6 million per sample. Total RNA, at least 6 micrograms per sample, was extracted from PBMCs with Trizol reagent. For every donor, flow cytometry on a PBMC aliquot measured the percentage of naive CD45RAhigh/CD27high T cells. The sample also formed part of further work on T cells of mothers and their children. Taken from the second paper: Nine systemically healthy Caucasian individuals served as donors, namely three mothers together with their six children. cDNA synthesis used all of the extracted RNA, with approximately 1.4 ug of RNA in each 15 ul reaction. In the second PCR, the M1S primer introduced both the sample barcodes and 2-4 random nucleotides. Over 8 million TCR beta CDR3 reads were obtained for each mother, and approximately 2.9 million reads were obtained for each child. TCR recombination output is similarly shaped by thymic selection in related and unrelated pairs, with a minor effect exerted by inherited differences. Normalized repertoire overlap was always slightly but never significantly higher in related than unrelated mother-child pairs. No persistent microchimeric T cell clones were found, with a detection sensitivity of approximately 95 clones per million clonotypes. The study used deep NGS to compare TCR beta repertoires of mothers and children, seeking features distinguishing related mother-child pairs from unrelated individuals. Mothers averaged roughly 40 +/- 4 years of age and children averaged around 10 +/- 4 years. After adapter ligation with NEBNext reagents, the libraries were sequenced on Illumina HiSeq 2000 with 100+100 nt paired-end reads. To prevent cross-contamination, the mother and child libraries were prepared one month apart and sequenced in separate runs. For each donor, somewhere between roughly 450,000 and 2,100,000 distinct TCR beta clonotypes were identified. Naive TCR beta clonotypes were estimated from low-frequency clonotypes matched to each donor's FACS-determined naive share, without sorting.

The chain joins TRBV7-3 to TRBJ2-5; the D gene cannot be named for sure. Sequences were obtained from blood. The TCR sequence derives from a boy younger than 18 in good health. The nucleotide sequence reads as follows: TGTGCCAGCAGCCCCAACTACGCCCCGGGCCAAGAGACCCAGTACTTC. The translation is CASSPNYAPGQETQYF.